This TCR beta chain originates from a study of blood T cell repertoires in COVID-19. Study-level information: Sites in the United States, Italy and Spain provided acute and convalescent COVID-19 samples. PBMCs, B-cell-depleted T cells, or T cells were the source of the cDNA or gDNA that made up the material.

The authors' processing: Nucleated cell counts were estimated from reference gene primer amplification. The data were produced by immunoSEQ multiplex PCR, yet TCRdb's version contains in-frame clones alone and is incomplete. That table gives V, J and clone size, and the DNA gave D and trimming. Of around 480,000 clones in the sample, about 91% were seen once. The CDR3 runs to 13 residues. The germline CDR1 and CDR2 sequences are GTSNPN and SVGIG (reference sequence). The V end was cut by 1 base, the J end by 0 bases, with 4 bases between. V is TRBV30 and J is TRBJ1-3, with no clear D. What was sequenced was peripheral blood. The origin of this receptor is a woman aged 45-59 years with COVID-19, enrolled during active disease. The CDR3 region has the DNA TGTGCCTGGAGTGCCCACTCTGGAAACACCATATATTTT. Protein: CAWSAHSGNTIYF.